The rows below give T cell receptor beta chains drawn from one sample of a study of blood T cell repertoires in COVID-19. Clones were read by immunoSEQ multiplex PCR, and TCRdb kept only the in-frame ones, dropping some. Here the sample spans roughly 180,000 clones, approximately 90% being singletons. The sequenced sample consisted of peripheral blood. The receptors shown here come from a man between 18 and 29 years old with acute or convalescent COVID-19. The CDR3 runs from the conserved cysteine through the conserved F or W. A D gene is named only where the DNA matches it firmly.

TRBJ1-1	TRBV14	-	CASSQVSGNTEAFF
TRBJ2-5	TRBV9	TRBD2	CASSAWGGTAQETQYF
TRBJ2-2	TRBV6-4	TRBD2	CASSHGGDGTGELFF
TRBJ1-2	TRBV24-1	-	CATSDLGLVGYTF
TRBJ2-2	TRBV28	TRBD1	CASSFQGVQGVTGELFF
TRBJ2-1	TRBV7-6	TRBD2	CASSQSGGAYNEQFF
TRBJ1-6	TRBV7-9	-	CASSPDNSYNSPLHF
TRBJ1-1	TRBV7-9	-	CASSSYRDKPNTEAFF
TRBJ1-1	TRBV10-3	TRBD1	CAISRQGHTEAFF
TRBJ2-2	TRBV14	TRBD1	CASSQFGQGDTGELFF
TRBJ1-1	TRBV10-3	-	CAINREGGTEAFF
TRBJ2-5	TRBV27	TRBD1	CASSFDRGSETQYF
TRBJ2-3	TRBV10-1	-	CASSGASRADTDTQYF
TRBJ2-3	TRBV10-1	-	CASSESQGNTDTQYF
TRBJ2-5	TRBV7-9	TRBD2	CASSLRGLAGGQETQYF
TRBJ2-3	TRBV12-5	TRBD1	CASCSQGAGDTQYF
TRBJ2-2	TRBV3-1/TRBV3-2	TRBD1	CASSRTDRAGELFF
TRBJ2-7	TRBV29-1	-	CSVRGSGAYEQYF
TRBJ1-5	TRBV6-6	-	CASRGGTGAYQPQHF
TRBJ2-7	TRBV6-5	-	CASSTRGGRSYEQYF
TRBJ2-3	TRBV30	-	CAWSVQAGDTQYF
TRBJ1-2	TRBV19	-	CASSSTGFYGYTF
TRBJ2-7	TRBV19	-	CASSNRGEQYF
TRBJ2-3	TRBV29-1	-	CSVRGRTTDTQYF
TRBJ1-2	TRBV19	-	CASKQGRWIGYTF
TRBJ1-2	TRBV7-9	-	CASSLVFEITDYGYTF
TRBJ2-3	TRBV10-2	TRBD1	CASRGQGTDTQYF
TRBJ1-2	TRBV19	-	CASSPSGRRGYGYTF
TRBJ1-5	TRBV28	TRBD1	CASPSPTGAQHF